What follows is one TCR beta chain and its context. As yet, its antigen is unknown. Germline CDR1 is MNHEY and CDR2 is SVGAGI. This CDR3 region has 15 residues. Trimming shortened V by 7 bases and J by 0 bases, and 13 bases separated the two germline ends. Sequencing was performed with immunoSEQ multiplex PCR; in TCRdb, only in-frame clones are kept and a portion is missing. The sample has 90,000 to 95,000 clones; about nine tenths are singletons. This sample stems from a study of T cell responses to AZD1222 COVID-19 vaccine. Turning to the study itself: Samples with a second dose at about 4 or about 12 weeks were pooled together.

Study outcomes and limitations: Increases in Spike-specific TCR breadth and depth were seen after two AZD1222 doses. Vaccine-associated CD4 TCRs ranged over spike, dominating at 160-218 and 743-854. Seropositive at baseline were only six or seven AZD1222 recipients.

The genes are TRBV6-5 and TRBJ2-1; perhaps D is TRBD1 or TRBD2 (5 bases each). The source of this sequence is an adult in good health. Specimen: peripheral blood, collected on day 0 of AZD1222 vaccination. CDR3 sequence: CASTYGTFSYNEQFF. CDR3 bases: TGTGCCAGCACTTATGGGACGTTCTCCTACAATGAGCAGTTCTTC.